The 19 T cell receptor beta chains given below trace back to one sample, sequenced in a study of CD8 T cells in ankylosing spondylitis. MiXCR, run by TCRdb on the 5' RACE reads, gives a single entry per CDR3 protein. The sample yields 250,000 to 300,000 distinct CDR3 sequences, 20% seen once. Material for sequencing was blood, either unsorted or a sorted T cell fraction (not recorded which). The source is a male donor with ankylosing spondylitis or in good health (not recorded which).

The chain employs TRBV3-1 and TRBJ2-2; D call uncertain. Looked up from germline, CDR1 is LGHDT and CDR2 is YNNKEL (reference sequence). Trimming left V 4 bases short and J 7 bases short, with 10 bases between. This CDR3 is 13 amino acids long. CDR3 DNA: TGTGCCAGCAGCCCGGGCCGCGGCGGGGAGCTGTTTTTT. It specifies CASSPGRGGELFF.

There are many counts of this clonotype. The chain couples TRBV29-1 to TRBJ2-5; possibly TRBD2 for D (6 bases). From germline, CDR1 is SQVTM and CDR2 ANQGSEA. The ends were cut back, 7 bases at V and 2 bases at J, with 8 bases in the middle. There are 11 residues in the CDR3. Here the CDR3 reads CSGGVQETQYF. CDR3 DNA sequence: TGCAGCGGGGGGGTACAAGAGACCCAGTACTTC. The full variable domain, in which reference TRBV29-1 and TRBJ2-5 provide the parts outside the CDR3, is SAVISQKPSRDICQRGTSLTIQCQVDSQVTMMFWYRQQPGQSLTLIATANQGSEATYESGFVIDKFPISRPNLTFSTLTVSNMSPEDSSIYLCSGGVQETQYFGPGTRLLVL.

In DNA, the CDR3 is TGCAGTGCTAGATATAGCGGGGGGAACCTATACAATGAGCAGTTCTTC. It specifies CSARYSGGNLYNEQFF. The gene calls are TRBV20-1 and TRBJ2-1; 10 nucleotides align to TRBD2. Germline V gene lookup returns CDR1 DFQATT and CDR2 SNEGSKA (reference sequence). The CDR3 covers 16 residues. V shed 2 bases and J 4 bases; nucleotides not matched to a gene: 8.

The V and J genes are TRBV3-1 and TRBJ2-3; unclear D gene. Germline V gene sequence: CDR1 LGHDT, CDR2 YNNKEL (reference sequence). This CDR3 comprises 14 residues. With 2 bases removed from V and 0 bases from J, the gap between germline ends came to 6 bases. In DNA, the CDR3 is TGTGCCAGCAGCCAAATGACTAGCACAGATACGCAGTATTTT. This codes for CASSQMTSTDTQYF.

Only a few counts were recorded for this clonotype. The rearrangement links TRBV5-4 to TRBJ2-3; 7 nucleotides match TRBD1. Germline loops: CDR1 SGHNT, CDR2 YYREEE (reference sequence). The CDR3 sequence is 16 residues long. J was trimmed by 2 bases and V by 0 bases; bases with no gene match: 6. The CDR3 here is CASSLGQGADTDTQYF. CDR3 DNA sequence: TGTGCCAGCAGCTTGGGACAGGGTGCTGACACAGATACGCAGTATTTT.

The V and J genes are TRBV12-3 or TRBV12-4 and TRBJ2-3; no definite D call. The CDR3 is made up of 15 amino acids. V lost 5 bases to trimming and J lost 8 bases, with 20 bases between them. CDR3 in amino acids: CASSRTPDGPATQYF. As DNA, the CDR3 is TGTGCCAGCAGTAGAACACCGGACGGGCCAGCTACGCAGTATTTT.

This clonotype was picked up many times. Here the CDR3 DNA reads TGCAGTGCGAGATCTGGACTAGCGGGAAACAATGAGCAGTTCTTC. This codes for CSARSGLAGNNEQFF. This chain connects TRBV20-1 to TRBJ2-1; 12 positions agree with TRBD2. V gave up 6 bases and J gave up 5 bases; unmatched junction bases: 8. This CDR3 has 15 residues. CDR1 and CDR2 from the germline V gene are DFQATT and SNEGSKA (reference sequence).

This clonotype was found many times. V usage is TRBV29-1 and J usage is TRBJ2-3, with D perhaps TRBD1 (6 bases). The CDR3 sequence is 14 residues long. The V gene lost 3 bases and the J gene lost 2 bases, with 12 bases spanning the gap. Germline loops: CDR1 SQVTM, CDR2 ANQGSEA. CDR3 in DNA: TGCAGCGTTGACGTGACAGGTGTCACAGATACGCAGTATTTT. It yields the protein CSVDVTGVTDTQYF.

The gene calls are TRBV4-2 and TRBJ2-3, with TRBD2 matching over 7 bases. V lost 2 bases to trimming and J lost 2 bases; unmatched junction nucleotides: 16. The CDR3 consists of 19 residues. Per germline, CDR1 LGHNA and CDR2 YNFKEQ. The CDR3 DNA sequence: TGTGCCAGCAGCCAACTTCCTAGCGGAACCCAATATCCCACAGATACGCAGTATTTT. Amino acid sequence: CASSQLPSGTQYPTDTQYF.

This clonotype occurred a few times. The gene calls are TRBV12-3 or TRBV12-4 and TRBJ2-3; 9 positions match TRBD2. V shed 3 bases, J shed 6 bases, and the junction held 10 bases outside the gene matches. This CDR3 contains 16 residues. As DNA, the CDR3 is TGTGCCAGCAGTTTCTGGGGTAGCGGGGGAATGGATACGCAGTATTTT. This translates into CASSFWGSGGMDTQYF.

This clonotype was recorded a few times. The chain uses TRBV4-2 and TRBJ1-2; perhaps TRBD1 as D (5 bases). The V gene lost 4 bases and the J gene lost 0 bases, with 15 bases spanning the gap. This CDR3 is 16 amino acids long. Looked up from germline, CDR1 is LGHNA and CDR2 is YNFKEQ. The CDR3 DNA reads TGTGCCAGCAGCCGAAGATTAGGGGAGCCTAACTATGGCTACACCTTC. This translates into CASSRRLGEPNYGYTF.

The chain has TRBV14 and TRBJ2-3, with 9 bases fitting TRBD1. CDR1 and CDR2 from the germline V gene are SGHDN and FVKESK. J was trimmed by 1 base and V by 0 bases; bases with no gene match: 11. The length of the CDR3 is 19 residues. The CDR3 reads CASSQEAWTGAYRTDTQYF. The CDR3 bases are TGTGCCAGCAGCCAAGAGGCGTGGACAGGGGCTTACCGCACAGATACGCAGTATTTT. The full variable domain, its missing parts supplied by reference TRBV14 and TRBJ2-3, is EAGVTQFPSHSVIEKGQTVTLRCDPISGHDNLYWYRRVMGKEIKFLLHFVKESKQDESGMPNNRFLAERTGGTYSTLKVQPAELEDSGVYFCASSQEAWTGAYRTDTQYFGPGTRLTVL.

This clonotype was recorded a few times. This rearrangement joins TRBV5-6 to TRBJ2-1, with D perhaps matching TRBD1 (6 bases). The germline V and J ends were trimmed by 3 bases and 4 bases, with 8 bases remaining between them. Looked up from germline, CDR1 is SGHDT and CDR2 is YYEEEE. The CDR3 sequence is 13 residues long. The CDR3 nucleotides read TGTGCCAGCAGCTGGACAGTTTACAATGAGCAGTTCTTC. Its translation is CASSWTVYNEQFF.

This clonotype was recorded a few times. V gene TRBV6-1 combines with J gene TRBJ1-5, with D unresolved. The CDR3 is 17 residues long. CDR1 and CDR2 from the germline V gene are MNHNS and SASEGT. V was cut by 6 bases and J by 5 bases, with 23 bases left in between. The DNA of the CDR3 is TGTGCCAGCAGCCAACGGTGGGCATCTCAATCAGATCAGCCCCAGCATTTT. This codes for CASSQRWASQSDQPQHF.

The chain's CDR3 is CASSFSGETHQPQHF. For the CDR3, the DNA is TGTGCCAGCAGCTTTAGTGGGGAAACCCATCAGCCCCAGCATTTT. The chain has TRBV9 and TRBJ1-5; unclear D gene. V lost 4 bases and J 5 bases, leaving 16 bases between the germline ends. Germline V CDR1 and CDR2: SGDLS, YYNGEE. The CDR3 sequence is 15 residues long.

The rearrangement joins TRBV20-1 to TRBJ1-5; no firm D call. This CDR3 comprises 14 residues. V was clipped by 1 base and J by 2 bases, with 9 bases between them. Germline CDR1 DFQATT, CDR2 SNEGSKA (reference sequence). CDR3 residues: CSARAPGGNQPQHF. Here the CDR3 DNA reads TGCAGTGCTAGAGCTCCTGGAGGCAATCAGCCCCAGCATTTT.

The chain couples TRBV28 to TRBJ1-5, with D unresolved. The V and J ends lost 8 bases and 0 bases respectively, with 11 bases between them. CDR1 and CDR2 (germline): MDHEN, SYDVKM. This CDR3 has 14 residues. The CDR3: CASLDNYSNQPQHF. CDR3 coding DNA: TGTGCCAGCTTAGACAACTATAGCAATCAGCCCCAGCATTTT.

This clonotype was observed a few times. The chain carries TRBV27 and TRBJ2-2, with 12 bases that match TRBD1. This CDR3 has 18 residues. J gave up 4 bases and V 7 bases, and 13 bases lay outside the gene matches. CDR1 and CDR2 (germline): MNHEY, SMNVEV (reference sequence). The CDR3 bases are TGTGCCAGCATTGGCATTAAACCGGGACAGGGGGCCACCGGGGAGCTGTTTTTT. Translation gives CASIGIKPGQGATGELFF.

CDR3 in DNA: TGCGCCAGCAGTGGAACCGGGACAGACTCTGGAAACACCATATATTTT. Its protein is CASSGTGTDSGNTIYF. V is TRBV10-1 and J is TRBJ1-3, with TRBD1 identical over 7 bases. This CDR3 comprises 16 residues. Germline loops: CDR1 WNHNN, CDR2 SYGVQD (reference sequence). The junction had 6 bases not matched to a gene; V was cut back by 4 bases and J by 0 bases.